The source of this T cell receptor beta chain is a study of blood T cell repertoires in COVID-19. Data came from immunoSEQ multiplex PCR; TCRdb stores just in-frame clones and leaves some out. The table lists under 200,000 clones, 85% of them singletons. The V gene lost 5 bases and the J gene lost 9 bases, with 17 bases spanning the gap. The CDR3 runs 14 residues. Germline-derived CDR1 and CDR2 are SGHTA and FQGTGA. Patients from Seattle were sampled longitudinally, starting during active infection. The chain has TRBV7-3 and TRBJ2-1; no clear D. Sample: peripheral blood. The TCR sequence derives from a woman in her sixties with COVID-19, enrolled during active disease. This chain's CDR3 is CASSPQALGGEQFF. The CDR3 nucleotides are TGTGCCAGCAGCCCTCAAGCACTCGGTGGTGAGCAGTTCTTC.